A single sample gave rise to the 21 T cell receptor beta chains below, sequenced in a study of blood T cell repertoires in COVID-19. This table comes from immunoSEQ multiplex PCR, and its TCRdb copy is limited to in-frame clones, with some not included. Among more than 95,000 clones, approximately 90% were seen once, and the ten largest hold 3% to 3.5%. The sequenced sample consisted of peripheral blood. These receptors came from a man aged 50-60 years in a cohort sampled during active COVID-19.

This sequence joins TRBV19 and TRBJ1-5, with TRBD1 as a possible D gene (6 bases). Per the germline V gene, CDR1 is LNHDA and CDR2 is SQIVND (reference sequence). Trimming pared 0 bases from V and 0 bases from J, leaving 18 bases between. This CDR3 spans 19 amino acids. In nucleotides, the CDR3 is TGTGCCAGTAGTATAGATAGCGGGACACGATATTATAGCAATCAGCCCCAGCATTTT. This translates into CASSIDSGTRYYSNQPQHF.

The chain carries TRBV4-1 and TRBJ2-1; TRBD1 might be the D (8 bases). The CDR3 sequence is 16 residues long. Germline-derived CDR1 and CDR2 are MGHRA and YSYEKL. The V and J ends lost 0 bases and 7 bases respectively, with 16 bases between them. The chain's CDR3 is CASSQEENRGGNEQFF. The CDR3 DNA follows: TGCGCCAGCAGCCAAGAAGAGAACAGGGGGGGAAATGAGCAGTTCTTC.

The chain joins TRBV4-1 to TRBJ2-7; TRBD2 aligns across 11 bases. The CDR3 spans 15 residues. The germline gives CDR1 MGHRA, CDR2 YSYEKL. J was trimmed by 2 bases and V by 4 bases; bases with no gene match: 4. The chain's CDR3 is CASSLHSGGAYEQYF. DNA for the CDR3: TGCGCCAGCAGCCTCCATAGCGGGGGGGCCTACGAGCAGTACTTC.

This clone was counted a single time. This chain links TRBV4-3 with TRBJ1-1, with a possible D match to TRBD1 (5 bases). The CDR3 consists of 14 residues. Between the trimmed V and J ends, which lost 1 base and 4 bases, there was a span of 10 bases. CDR1 and CDR2 (germline): LGHNA, YSLEER. The CDR3 protein is CASSQGKGPTEAFF. As DNA, the CDR3 is TGCGCCAGCAGCCAAGGAAAGGGGCCCACTGAAGCTTTCTTT.

The V gene is TRBV7-9, the J gene TRBJ1-1; weak D call: TRBD1 (5 bases). CDR1 and CDR2 from the germline V gene are SEHNR and FQNEAQ (reference sequence). V was cut by 7 bases and J by 4 bases, with 13 bases left in between. The CDR3 spans 13 residues. CDR3 DNA: TGTGCCAGCACCCAGTCAGGGCGCACTGAAGCTTTCTTT. It specifies CASTQSGRTEAFF.

The CDR3 region has the DNA TGTGCCAGCAGTACTACACAGGGGGCAACAGGGACGCAGTATTTT. This translates into CASSTTQGATGTQYF. The rearrangement uses TRBV6-2 or TRBV6-3 and TRBJ2-3; TRBD1 matches 9 bases. With V trimmed by 5 bases and J by 9 bases, 12 bases remained unmatched. The length of the CDR3 is 15 residues. Germline CDR1 is MNHEY and CDR2 is SVGEGT.

This clone was seen only once. V usage is TRBV7-3 and J usage is TRBJ1-1, with D possibly matching TRBD1 (5 bases). There are 13 residues in the CDR3. CDR1 is SGHTA, CDR2 FQGTGA, per germline. V was shortened by 2 bases and J by 4 bases, with 8 bases between the two germline ends. CDR3: CASSLRQGTEAFF. CDR3 DNA sequence: TGTGCCAGCAGCTTACGCCAGGGCACTGAAGCTTTCTTT.

J is TRBJ1-6 and V is TRBV4-1, with TRBD1 identical over 8 bases. This CDR3 spans 16 amino acids. The germline V gene encodes CDR1 MGHRA and CDR2 YSYEKL. V shed 1 base, J shed 7 bases, and the junction held 6 bases outside the gene matches. CDR3 in amino acids: CASSQAGQGRNSPLHF. CDR3 DNA: TGCGCCAGCAGCCAAGCCGGACAGGGAAGGAATTCACCCCTCCACTTT.

This clone was seen more than once but under ten times. The same CDR3 also results from other DNA sequences found in this sample. V and J are TRBV3-1 (or the pseudogene TRBV3-2) and TRBJ1-1; D is unclear. Trimming took 1 base from V and 5 from J, leaving 8 bases between them. Germline-derived CDR1 and CDR2 are LGHDT and YNNKEL (reference sequence). The CDR3 sequence is 13 residues long. CDR3 region: CASSQVRGTEAFF. CDR3 DNA sequence: TGTGCCAGCAGCCAAGTGCGAGGAACTGAAGCTTTCTTT.

This chain uses TRBV19 with TRBJ2-7; tentative D call: TRBD1 (6 bases). This CDR3 contains 13 residues. V lost 3 bases and J 4 bases, leaving 10 bases between the germline ends. Germline V gene data show CDR1 as LNHDA and CDR2 as SQIVND (reference sequence). Here the CDR3 reads CASSIQTGYEQYV. As DNA, the CDR3 is TGTGCCAGTAGTATCCAGACAGGATACGAGCAGTACGTC.

The chain uses TRBV29-1 and TRBJ1-4, with D maybe TRBD1 (5 bases). This CDR3 has 13 residues. Germline V gene sequence: CDR1 SQVTM, CDR2 ANQGSEA. Trimming cost V 3 bases and J 2 bases, with 7 bases left between them. The CDR3 region is CSVDGGTNEKLFF. In nucleotides, the CDR3 is TGCAGCGTTGATGGGGGGACTAATGAAAAACTGTTTTTT.

The chain links TRBV27 to TRBJ2-1; 10 bases are a match to TRBD2. Germline trimming cut 3 bases from V and 7 bases from J; bases unmatched to any gene: 6. This CDR3 region has 15 residues. Germline lookup yields CDR1 MNHEY and CDR2 SMNVEV (reference sequence). The CDR3 loop is CASSFSGGLWNEQFF. The CDR3 bases are TGTGCCAGCAGTTTTAGCGGGGGGCTCTGGAATGAGCAGTTCTTC.

This rearrangement joins TRBV18 to TRBJ1-4; D is perhaps TRBD1 (6 bases). The germline V and J ends were trimmed by 6 bases and 3 bases, with 14 bases remaining between them. This CDR3 spans 15 amino acids. Germline V CDR1 and CDR2: KGHSH, LQKENI. The CDR3, as DNA: TGTGCCAGCTCCCAACAGGGACCCCCTAATGAAAAACTGTTTTTT. This encodes CASSQQGPPNEKLFF.

The J gene is TRBJ1-3, the V gene TRBV27; 9 bases map to TRBD1. Losses at the gene ends were 6 bases for V and 3 bases for J; bases not matched to a gene: 3. The CDR3 is made up of 14 amino acids. Germline-derived CDR1 and CDR2 are MNHEY and SMNVEV (reference sequence). The CDR3 DNA follows: TGTGCCAGCAGGGTGACAGGGGGTGGAAACACCATATATTTT. Its protein product is CASRVTGGGNTIYF.

This clone showed up just once. V and J are TRBV5-1 and TRBJ2-2, with 13 bases that match TRBD2. The J segment lost 4 bases and the V segment lost 4 bases, leaving 10 bases of the junction unmatched. The CDR3 is 18 residues long. Germline lookup yields CDR1 SGHRS and CDR2 YFSETQ. CDR3 sequence: CASSPGLAGLTSTGELFF. CDR3 in DNA: TGCGCCAGCAGCCCGGGACTAGCGGGGCTAACGAGCACCGGGGAGCTGTTTTTT.

The chain joins TRBV5-1 to TRBJ1-2; possibly TRBD1 for D (5 bases). The CDR3 contains 16 residues. V was trimmed by 3 bases and J by 0 bases, leaving 15 bases between them. Germline V gene lookup returns CDR1 SGHRS and CDR2 YFSETQ. CDR3 coding DNA: TGCGCCAGCAGCTCGACCTTGGACACTTCTAACTATGGCTACACCTTC. Protein product: CASSSTLDTSNYGYTF.

V gene TRBV20-1 combines with J gene TRBJ1-1; a weak D match, TRBD1 (6 bases). Looked up from germline, CDR1 is DFQATT and CDR2 is SNEGSKA (reference sequence). Trimming left V 2 bases short and J 7 bases short, with 8 bases between. CDR3 size: 11 residues. In DNA form, the CDR3 reads TGCAGTGCTAGACAGGGGAGTGAAGCTTTCTTT. Residues: CSARQGSEAFF.

V gene TRBV6-4 combines with J gene TRBJ1-2; D is possibly TRBD1 (5 bases). The CDR3 spans 13 residues. Germline assignment: CDR1 MRHNA and CDR2 SNTAGT. V shed 3 bases and J shed 8 bases, with 13 bases lying between them. For the CDR3, the DNA is TGTGCCAGCAGTGAGGACCGACGGGGGGGCTACACCTTC. This codes for CASSEDRRGGYTF.

In the case of this clone: The sample carries other DNA sequences with the same CDR3. V gene TRBV5-1 combines with J gene TRBJ2-5; 8 nucleotides agree with TRBD2. The CDR3 covers 14 residues. Trimming took 4 bases from V and 2 from J; bases not matched to a gene: 4. Germline loops: CDR1 SGHRS, CDR2 YFSETQ. CDR3 in amino acids: CASSLGTSQETQYF. The CDR3 DNA sequence: TGCGCCAGCAGCCTCGGGACTAGTCAAGAGACCCAGTACTTC.

The rearrangement uses TRBV15 and TRBJ2-6; perhaps TRBD2 as D (7 bases). Deletions cut 1 base from V and 0 bases from J, with 13 bases between. Germline lookup yields CDR1 LNHNV and CDR2 YYDKDF (reference sequence). CDR3 size: 18 residues. The CDR3 DNA reads TGTGCCACCAGCAGAGTGGGGGGGCTTCGCTCTGGGGCCAACGTCCTGACTTTC. Residues: CATSRVGGLRSGANVLTF.

This clone was found a few times. The genes are TRBV5-1 and TRBJ1-5; possible D gene TRBD1, 5 bases. The CDR3 sequence is 15 residues long. The ends were cut back, 1 base at V and 3 bases at J, with 11 bases in the middle. CDR1 is SGHRS, CDR2 YFSETQ, per germline. CDR3 region: CASSLSDGHNQPQHF. CDR3 sequence (DNA): TGCGCCAGCAGCTTGTCGGACGGACACAATCAGCCCCAGCATTTT.